The 22 T cell receptor beta chains given below trace back to one sample, sequenced in a study of blood T cells in healthy people across ages. Through a sample-barcoded 5' primer and a J-beta primer mix, a second PCR was run for 7 to 11 cycles. One entry per CDR3 protein results from TCRdb running MiXCR on the 5' RACE reads. Of approximately 690,000 distinct CDR3 sequences in the sample, about 54% were seen once. The specimen sequenced was blood. All receptors come from a man between 60 and 75 years old in good health.

This clonotype was picked up a small number of times. The chain joins TRBV6-6 to TRBJ2-5; TRBD1 matches at 7 bases. The CDR3 sequence is 14 residues long. The V segment lost 5 bases and the J segment 2 bases; nucleotides outside the gene matches: 5. CDR1 and CDR2 from the germline V gene are MNHNY and SVGAGI (reference sequence). In DNA, the CDR3 is TGTGCCAGCAGTCTCTCGGGACAGCAAGAGACCCAGTACTTC. Translated, it gives CASSLSGQQETQYF.

V gene TRBV5-1 combines with J gene TRBJ2-3, with TRBD2 identical over 9 bases. The V segment lost 4 bases and the J segment 2 bases; nucleotides outside the gene matches: 5. The CDR3 has 15 residues. CDR1 is SGHRS and CDR2 is YFSETQ in the germline V gene. For the CDR3, the DNA is TGCGCCAGCAGCGCGGGACTAGCAACCACAGATACGCAGTATTTT. Translation: CASSAGLATTDTQYF.

V usage is TRBV6-1 and J usage is TRBJ2-1, with 7 bases aligning to TRBD1. Germline CDR1 reads MNHNS; CDR2 reads SASEGT. V shed 6 bases and J 5 bases; nucleotides not matched to a gene: 7. CDR3 length equals 14 residues. In DNA, the CDR3 is TGTGCCAGCAGCTGGACAGGAATGAACAATGAGCAGTTCTTC. Protein: CASSWTGMNNEQFF.

The chain joins TRBV6-6 to TRBJ2-7; 8 nucleotides match TRBD2. The DNA end is a closer match to TRBJ2-5, so the J assignment may be wrong. The CDR3 consists of 16 residues. CDR1 and CDR2 (germline): MNHNY, SVGAGI (reference sequence). Here the CDR3 DNA reads TGTGCCAGCAGTTACACCCCGGGGGGGCTACAAGAGACCCAGTACTTC. This codes for CASSYTPGGLQETQYF.

CDR3 sequence: CSASPSHGQYF. The CDR3 bases are TGCAGTGCTAGTCCCAGCCATGGGCAGTACTTC. V usage is TRBV20-1 and J usage is TRBJ2-4; no definite D call. This CDR3 spans 11 amino acids. CDR1 and CDR2 (germline): DFQATT, SNEGSKA (reference sequence). The V gene lost 3 bases and the J gene lost 13 bases, with 13 bases spanning the gap.

This rearrangement joins TRBV20-1 to TRBJ1-2, with no clear D. Trimming stripped 2 bases from V and 3 bases from J, with 28 bases between. The CDR3 consists of 19 residues. CDR1 and CDR2 from the germline V gene are DFQATT and SNEGSKA (reference sequence). CDR3 sequence reads: CSARKKVPGPVPADYGYTF. In nucleotides, the CDR3 is TGCAGTGCTAGAAAGAAGGTGCCTGGACCGGTCCCCGCTGACTATGGCTACACCTTC.

The CDR3 spells CASTSPGQNYEQYF. The CDR3 coding sequence is TGTGCCAGCACCTCTCCGGGACAAAACTACGAGCAGTACTTC. The genes are TRBV7-2 and TRBJ2-7; weak D call: TRBD1 (6 bases). This CDR3 has 14 residues. Germline assignment: CDR1 SGHTA and CDR2 FQGNSA. V gave up 7 bases and J gave up 3 bases, with 16 bases separating them.

CDR3 protein: CASSFTRGSSYEQYF. In DNA, the CDR3 is TGTGCCAGCAGCTTTACCCGGGGGAGCTCCTACGAGCAGTACTTC. This chain connects TRBV11-1 to TRBJ2-7, with D possibly being TRBD2 (6 bases). The CDR3 is made up of 15 amino acids. V was trimmed by 3 bases and J by 0 bases, leaving 12 bases between them. Germline V gene lookup returns CDR1 SGHAT and CDR2 FQDESV (reference sequence).

The chain uses TRBV5-1 and TRBJ2-1, with 7 bases aligning to TRBD2. Germline trimming cut 4 bases from V and 9 bases from J; bases unmatched to any gene: 7. The CDR3 sequence is 13 residues long. CDR1 SGHRS and CDR2 YFSETQ come from the germline V gene. The CDR3 protein is CASSVDSGGEQFF. The DNA for the CDR3 is TGCGCCAGCAGCGTGGACTCGGGGGGTGAGCAGTTCTTC.

V gene TRBV5-4 combines with J gene TRBJ2-1, with TRBD2 as a possible D gene (6 bases). The CDR3 has 15 residues. Germline V gene sequence: CDR1 SGHNT, CDR2 YYREEE (reference sequence). Trimming removed 1 base at V and 4 bases at J, with 12 bases between. The CDR3 spells CASSLWGVTYNEQFF. DNA for the CDR3: TGTGCCAGCAGCTTGTGGGGGGTTACGTACAATGAGCAGTTCTTC.

V is TRBV12-3 or TRBV12-4 and J is TRBJ2-1; a weak D match, TRBD2 (6 bases). V was pared by 6 bases and J by 2 bases, with 14 bases between. The CDR3 has 15 residues. CDR3 loop: CASSPPGGAYNEQFF. Here the CDR3 DNA reads TGTGCCAGCAGCCCCCCGGGCGGGGCCTACAATGAGCAGTTCTTC.

This chain joins TRBV5-1 and TRBJ2-4; 12 nucleotides line up with TRBD2. The DNA end lines up better with TRBJ2-7; the J call may be wrong. The CDR3 is 16 amino acids. In germline, CDR1 is SGHRS, CDR2 YFSETQ. The CDR3 reads CASSLLTSGGYDEQYF. As DNA, the CDR3 is TGCGCCAGCAGCTTACTGACTAGCGGGGGATACGACGAGCAGTACTTC.

A single count supports this clonotype. The gene calls are TRBV3-1 and TRBJ2-5; a possible D gene is TRBD1 (5 bases). Trimming stripped 3 bases from V and 0 bases from J, with 8 bases between. CDR1 LGHDT and CDR2 YNNKEL come from the germline V gene (reference sequence). The CDR3 loop spans 14 amino acids. CDR3 coding DNA: TGTGCCAGCAGCCAGACAGCTTACCAAGAGACCCAGTACTTC. Translating gives CASSQTAYQETQYF.

The chain links TRBV18 to TRBJ2-7; weak D call: TRBD1 (6 bases). V was clipped by 6 bases and J by 0 bases, with 18 bases between them. The CDR3 is 16 amino acids. The germline V gene has CDR1 KGHSH and CDR2 LQKENI. The CDR3 DNA is TGTGCCAGCTCGCAAAATGGACAGCGAACCTCCTACGAGCAGTACTTC. Amino acids: CASSQNGQRTSYEQYF.

The chain couples TRBV10-3 to TRBJ2-5; 7 nucleotides match TRBD1. The CDR3 contains 15 residues. After removal of 3 bases from V and 5 bases from J, the junction contained 9 bases not matched to a gene. Germline CDR1 and CDR2: ENHRY and SYGVKD. CDR3 coding DNA: TGTGCCATCAGTGATCTTAGGGGGCCGCGGGAGACCCAGTACTTC. Translation gives CAISDLRGPRETQYF.

This rearrangement joins TRBV18 to TRBJ2-1, with D possibly matching TRBD1 (6 bases). Germline V gives CDR1 KGHSH, CDR2 LQKENI. The CDR3 length is 15 residues. Trimming removed 5 bases from V and 0 bases from J, with 11 bases in between. CDR3 loop: CASSSGQFSYNEQFF. As DNA, the CDR3 is TGTGCCAGCTCATCTGGACAGTTCTCCTACAATGAGCAGTTCTTC.

The V call is TRBV9, the J call TRBJ2-7; maybe TRBD1 (5 bases). The DNA end favors TRBJ2-5, so the J call may be wrong. Germline V gene sequence: CDR1 SGDLS, CDR2 YYNGEE. The CDR3 is 13 residues long. DNA for the CDR3: TGTGCCAGCAGCGTCAGGGATTCAGAGACCCAGTACTTC. Encoded protein: CASSVRDSETQYF.

The V gene is TRBV12-3 or TRBV12-4, the J gene TRBJ2-3; D not certain. The V and J ends lost 5 bases and 3 bases respectively, with 9 bases between them. The CDR3 extends over 13 amino acids. CDR3 loop: CASSISRTDTQYF. CDR3 coding DNA: TGTGCCAGCAGTATATCCAGAACAGATACGCAGTATTTT.

V and J are TRBV9 and TRBJ2-2, with a possible D match to TRBD2 (7 bases). Per the germline V gene, CDR1 is SGDLS and CDR2 is YYNGEE. The V end lost 3 bases, the J end lost 3 bases, and 12 bases lay between the germline ends. The length of the CDR3 is 15 residues. The CDR3 DNA sequence: TGTGCCAGCAGCGCACGGGGGGCGTACACCGGGGAGCTGTTTTTT. Translation gives CASSARGAYTGELFF. Supplemented by reference TRBV9 and TRBJ2-2, the full variable domain reads DSGVTQTPKHLITATGQRVTLRCSPRSGDLSVYWYQQSLDQGLQFLIQYYNGEERAKGNILERFSAQQFPDLHSELNLSSLELGDSALYFCASSARGAYTGELFFGEGSRLTVL.

This clonotype has a handful of counts. The CDR3 DNA sequence: TGCAGTGCCCCGGGTAGCACAGATACGCAGTATTTT. It is translated as CSAPGSTDTQYF. This chain joins TRBV20-1 and TRBJ2-3; D gene uncertain. The CDR3 runs to 12 residues. Germline CDR1 and CDR2: DFQATT and SNEGSKA (reference sequence). Deletions cut 6 bases from V and 0 bases from J, with 7 bases between.

Many counts were recorded for this clonotype. The chain recombines TRBV18 with TRBJ1-1, with a possible D match to TRBD1 (5 bases). The CDR3 runs to 17 residues. The V end was cut by 2 bases, the J end by 0 bases, with 16 bases between. Germline CDR1 and CDR2: KGHSH and LQKENI. The CDR3 loop reads CASSPMSGRGMNTEAFF. The CDR3 DNA sequence: TGTGCCAGCTCACCAATGTCAGGGAGAGGGATGAACACTGAAGCTTTCTTT.

This sequence joins TRBV9 and TRBJ2-6; D is ambiguous. V was trimmed by 4 bases and J by 0 bases, leaving 29 bases between them. Germline V gives CDR1 SGDLS, CDR2 YYNGEE. The CDR3 totals 22 residues. This CDR3 is CASSPTYLLGRRPSSGANVLTF. The CDR3 DNA sequence: TGTGCCAGCAGCCCAACGTACTTATTAGGACGGAGACCCAGCTCTGGGGCCAACGTCCTGACTTTC.